The 25 T cell receptor beta chains below all came from one sample that was sequenced in a study of blood T cell repertoires in COVID-19. The table came from immunoSEQ multiplex PCR; TCRdb's copy has only in-frame clones and leaves some out. Of approximately 200,000 clones detected, approximately 90% appear once; the ten largest clones hold roughly 1.2%. Source material: PBMCs or T cells enriched from blood (not recorded which). These receptors all stem from a man aged 25-45 years who had recovered from COVID-19.

The rearrangement links TRBV19 to TRBJ1-5, with 7 bases fitting TRBD1. CDR3 length: 15 amino acids. Germline V gives CDR1 LNHDA, CDR2 SQIVND (reference sequence). Germline trimming cut 6 bases from V and 1 base from J; bases unmatched to any gene: 6. CDR3 nucleotides: TGTGCCAGTAGAACGACAGGGATCAGCAATCAGCCCCAGCATTTT. Translating gives CASRTTGISNQPQHF.

This clone has a single count. The rearrangement links TRBV28 to TRBJ1-2; D gene ambiguous. Trimming shortened V by 2 bases and J by 4 bases, and 14 bases separated the two germline ends. Looked up from germline, CDR1 is MDHEN and CDR2 is SYDVKM. This CDR3 contains 15 residues. Here the CDR3 reads CASSLTPGPGYGYTF. CDR3 nucleotide sequence: TGTGCCAGCAGTTTAACGCCAGGCCCCGGCTATGGCTACACCTTC.

This chain joins TRBV7-2 and TRBJ2-7; 10 positions agree with TRBD2. Germline V gene sequence: CDR1 SGHTA, CDR2 FQGNSA. J lost 3 bases, V lost 3 bases, and 5 bases had no gene match. The CDR3 consists of 15 residues. The CDR3 nucleotides are TGTGCCAGCAGCTTTGGGACTAGCGACAGCTACGAGCAGTACTTC. Its protein product is CASSFGTSDSYEQYF.

This clone was observed a single time. V gene TRBV2 combines with J gene TRBJ2-7; possibly TRBD2 for D (5 bases). The CDR3 is made up of 13 amino acids. The V and J ends lost 8 bases and 2 bases respectively, with 13 bases between them. Germline values: CDR1 SNHLY, CDR2 FYNNEI. The CDR3 here is CASGEGPTYEQYF. CDR3 nucleotides: TGTGCCAGCGGAGAGGGTCCCACCTACGAGCAGTACTTC.

The chain carries TRBV5-6 and TRBJ1-4; 8 bases align to TRBD1. The CDR3 has 15 residues. V lost 0 bases, J lost 6 bases, and 4 bases stayed unmatched. The germline V gene has CDR1 SGHDT and CDR2 YYEEEE. Here the CDR3 reads CASSLGTGKYEKLFF. The CDR3 coding sequence is TGTGCCAGCAGCTTGGGGACAGGGAAATATGAAAAACTGTTTTTT.

The gene calls are TRBV7-2 and TRBJ2-4, with a possible D match to TRBD1 (5 bases). Per the germline V gene, CDR1 is SGHTA and CDR2 is FQGNSA. This CDR3 spans 15 amino acids. V was pared by 2 bases and J by 0 bases, with 8 bases between. The CDR3 reads CASSLLGLAKNIQYF. CDR3 bases: TGTGCCAGCAGCTTACTGGGGCTAGCCAAAAACATTCAGTACTTC.

The rearrangement joins TRBV7-9 to TRBJ2-7, with TRBD2 as a possible D gene (5 bases). Germline-derived CDR1 and CDR2 are SEHNR and FQNEAQ (reference sequence). The CDR3 runs to 13 residues. Trimming left V 2 bases short and J 2 bases short, with 7 bases between. The CDR3, as DNA: TGTGCCAGCAGCTTACTAGCAACCTACGAGCAGTACTTC. Protein product: CASSLLATYEQYF.

The rearrangement uses TRBV19 and TRBJ1-4; no definite D call. Trimming cost V 4 bases and J 7 bases, with 34 bases left between them. Germline V gene sequence: CDR1 LNHDA, CDR2 SQIVND (reference sequence). The CDR3 has 21 amino acids. The CDR3 DNA reads TGTGCCAGTAGTACGGTTTTTGAAGGCGGAGGGCTCTTATACGATGGTGAAAAACTGTTTTTT. Translated, it gives CASSTVFEGGGLLYDGEKLFF.

The genes are TRBV25-1 and TRBJ1-1; 8 positions agree with TRBD1. This CDR3 spans 13 amino acids. J gave up 1 base and V 6 bases, and 1 base lay outside the gene matches. Per germline, CDR1 MGHDK and CDR2 SYGVNS. The chain's CDR3 is CASRGTGNTEAFF. The CDR3 nucleotides are TGTGCCAGCAGGGGGACAGGGAACACTGAAGCTTTCTTT.

V is TRBV30 and J is TRBJ1-4; possible D gene TRBD1, 6 bases. The V end lost 3 bases, the J end lost 3 bases, and 14 bases lay between the germline ends. CDR3 size: 15 residues. Germline-derived CDR1 and CDR2 are GTSNPN and SVGIG (reference sequence). CDR3 sequence: CAWSAPKGANEKLFF. The CDR3 DNA follows: TGTGCCTGGAGCGCACCCAAGGGGGCTAATGAAAAACTGTTTTTT.

This sequence joins TRBV11-2 and TRBJ2-1; the D is unclear. With 5 bases removed from V and 7 bases from J, the gap between germline ends came to 18 bases. The CDR3 consists of 15 residues. Germline V gene sequence: CDR1 SGHAT, CDR2 FQNNGV. The DNA for the CDR3 is TGTGCCAGCAGCCTCCCGGCCCCTATCGGGAATGAGCAGTTCTTC. It translates to CASSLPAPIGNEQFF.

The chain combines TRBV3-1 (or the pseudogene TRBV3-2) with TRBJ2-5; 9 nucleotides line up with TRBD1. The V gene's germline CDR1 is LGHDT and CDR2 YNNKEL (reference sequence). Unmatched junction bases numbered 8, after V lost 3 bases and J lost 0 bases. CDR3 length: 17 residues. CDR3 sequence reads: CASSHGDRDLYQETQYF. CDR3 DNA: TGTGCCAGCAGCCATGGGGACAGGGATCTGTACCAAGAGACCCAGTACTTC.

The rearrangement joins TRBV24-1 to TRBJ1-2; maybe TRBD1 (5 bases). The germline V and J ends were trimmed by 1 base and 6 bases, with 8 bases remaining between them. The germline CDR1 and CDR2 sequences are KGHDR and SFDVKD. The CDR3 covers 13 residues. This CDR3 reads CATSDFTRDGYTF. The DNA of the CDR3 is TGTGCCACCAGTGATTTTACCAGGGATGGCTACACCTTC.

This clone has only one observation. The chain carries TRBV2 and TRBJ2-2; possibly TRBD2 for D (6 bases). CDR1 and CDR2 from the germline V gene are SNHLY and FYNNEI. With 6 bases removed from V and 5 bases from J, the gap between germline ends came to 16 bases. The CDR3 loop spans 15 amino acids. This CDR3 is CASREVKGRTGELFF. The CDR3 nucleotides are TGTGCCAGCAGGGAGGTGAAGGGGAGGACCGGGGAGCTGTTTTTT.

V usage is TRBV19 and J usage is TRBJ1-1; D might be TRBD1 (6 bases). The CDR3 sequence is 11 residues long. CDR1 is LNHDA, CDR2 SQIVND, per germline (reference sequence). Trimming shortened V by 7 bases and J by 11 bases, and 14 bases separated the two germline ends. The CDR3 DNA reads TGTGCCAGTACAGCGGGGGCATCGGCTTTCTTT. This encodes CASTAGASAFF.

V usage is TRBV11-2 and J usage is TRBJ1-5; maybe TRBD1 (6 bases). V gave up 5 bases and J gave up 3 bases, with 14 bases separating them. The CDR3 runs 15 residues. Germline CDR1 SGHAT, CDR2 FQNNGV. CDR3 bases: TGTGCCAGCAGCGCGGGGGGGGCTACCAATCAGCCCCAGCATTTT. Encoded protein: CASSAGGATNQPQHF.

The chain combines TRBV28 with TRBJ2-7, with 10 bases fitting TRBD1. The germline V gene encodes CDR1 MDHEN and CDR2 SYDVKM. J gave up 1 base and V 6 bases, and 6 bases lay outside the gene matches. This CDR3 has 15 residues. The chain's CDR3 is CASSVRGQGSYEQYF. CDR3 DNA sequence: TGTGCCAGCAGCGTCCGGGGACAGGGGTCCTACGAGCAGTACTTC.

A word on this clone: One end of the junction fails to match germline, which may point to a read error. V gene TRBV7-7 combines with J gene TRBJ2-5; possibly TRBD2 for D (6 bases). Germline V CDR1 and CDR2: SSHAT, FNYEAQ (reference sequence). The CDR3 contains 16 residues. For the CDR3, the DNA is TGTGCTAGCAGCTCCTCGAGGGCAGGGACTCAAGAGACCCAGTACTTC. The encoded protein is CASSSSRAGTQETQYF.

The chain joins TRBV19 to TRBJ2-2; no definite D call. Trimming shortened V by 3 bases and J by 3 bases, and 26 bases separated the two germline ends. The CDR3 is made up of 20 amino acids. From germline, CDR1 is LNHDA and CDR2 SQIVND (reference sequence). In DNA, the CDR3 is TGTGCCAGTAGTATTTTGCGCCCCGGGTGGGTAAGCGCGGACACCGGGGAGCTGTTTTTT. It encodes CASSILRPGWVSADTGELFF.

This chain connects TRBV6-5 to TRBJ2-7, with TRBD2 identical over 7 bases. The CDR3 loop spans 16 amino acids. V was pared by 0 bases and J by 3 bases, with 8 bases of the junction left unmatched. Germline CDR1 is MNHEY and CDR2 is SVGAGI. The CDR3 here is CASSYSPSGRDYEQYF. The DNA of the CDR3 is TGTGCCAGCAGTTACTCGCCGTCGGGGAGGGACTACGAGCAGTACTTC.

The V and J genes are TRBV5-4 and TRBJ2-1; D uncertain. V gave up 4 bases and J gave up 4 bases, with 6 bases separating them. The germline CDR1 and CDR2 sequences are SGHNT and YYREEE (reference sequence). This CDR3 comprises 12 residues. In DNA, the CDR3 is TGTGCCAGCAGCCTACAGTACAATGAGCAGTTCTTC. Protein: CASSLQYNEQFF.

The rearrangement uses TRBV6-5 and TRBJ1-1; perhaps TRBD1 as D (5 bases). Deletions cut 0 bases from V and 8 bases from J, with 10 bases between. The CDR3 consists of 13 residues. The germline V gene encodes CDR1 MNHEY and CDR2 SVGAGI. CDR3 sequence reads: CASSYSQGGEAFF. As DNA, the CDR3 is TGTGCCAGCAGTTACTCCCAGGGTGGCGAAGCTTTCTTT.

The rearrangement links TRBV6-2 or TRBV6-3 to TRBJ2-2, with 7 bases fitting TRBD1. The CDR3 runs to 14 residues. J gave up 5 bases and V 4 bases, and 4 bases lay outside the gene matches. Germline V CDR1 and CDR2: MNHEY, SVGEGT. This chain's CDR3 is CASSFDRATGELFF. CDR3 nucleotides: TGTGCCAGCAGTTTTGACAGGGCTACCGGGGAGCTGTTTTTT.

This clone appeared once. V is TRBV4-1 and J is TRBJ2-1; 8 bases match TRBD1. V dropped 5 bases and J dropped 6; count of bases not matched to a gene: 9. From germline, CDR1 is MGHRA and CDR2 YSYEKL. This CDR3 spans 15 amino acids. DNA of the CDR3: TGCGCCAGCAGCAAACCGGGACAGGTCGGCAATGAGCAGTTCTTC. Translating gives CASSKPGQVGNEQFF.

Here the CDR3 DNA reads TGTGCCAGCAGCCCATCCATGGGGCAACATGGCTACACCTTC. Its protein product is CASSPSMGQHGYTF. This chain connects TRBV5-4 to TRBJ1-2; TRBD1 might be the D (5 bases). Trimming took off 4 bases at V and 6 bases at J, with 16 bases between the two ends. The germline V gene encodes CDR1 SGHNT and CDR2 YYREEE (reference sequence). The CDR3 is 14 amino acids.